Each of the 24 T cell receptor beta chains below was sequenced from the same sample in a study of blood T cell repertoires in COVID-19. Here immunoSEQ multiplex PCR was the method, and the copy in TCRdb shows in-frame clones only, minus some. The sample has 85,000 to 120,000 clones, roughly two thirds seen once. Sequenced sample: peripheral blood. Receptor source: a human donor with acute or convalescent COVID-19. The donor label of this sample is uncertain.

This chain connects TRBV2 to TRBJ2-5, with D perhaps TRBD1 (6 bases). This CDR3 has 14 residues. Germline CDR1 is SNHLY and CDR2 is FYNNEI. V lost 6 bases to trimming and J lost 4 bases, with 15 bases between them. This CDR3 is CASRVQGPGETQYF. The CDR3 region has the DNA TGTGCCAGCAGGGTCCAGGGGCCGGGAGAGACCCAGTACTTC.

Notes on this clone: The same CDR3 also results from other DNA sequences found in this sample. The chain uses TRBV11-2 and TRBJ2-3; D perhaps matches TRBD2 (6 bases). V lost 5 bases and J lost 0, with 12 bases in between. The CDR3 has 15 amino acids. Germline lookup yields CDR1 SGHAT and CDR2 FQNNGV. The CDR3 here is CASSPLAVSTDTQYF. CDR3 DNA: TGTGCCAGCAGCCCATTAGCGGTAAGCACAGATACGCAGTATTTT.

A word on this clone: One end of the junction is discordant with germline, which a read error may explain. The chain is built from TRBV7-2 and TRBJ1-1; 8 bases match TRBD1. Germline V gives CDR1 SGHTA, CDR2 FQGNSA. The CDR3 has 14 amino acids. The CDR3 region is CASSLPGQGSASLF. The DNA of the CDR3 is TGTGCCAGCAGCTTACCAGGACAGGGTTCGGCATCCCTCTTT.

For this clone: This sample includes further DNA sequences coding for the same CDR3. As DNA, the CDR3 is TGTGCCAGCAGCCCTACAGGTTCTGGAAACACCATATATTTT. Amino acids: CASSPTGSGNTIYF. J is TRBJ1-3 and V is TRBV7-9, with D possibly matching TRBD1 (5 bases). CDR3 length equals 14 residues. The germline V gene has CDR1 SEHNR and CDR2 FQNEAQ (reference sequence). The V end was cut by 5 bases, the J end by 1 base, with 9 bases between. Together with reference TRBV7-9 and TRBJ1-3, the CDR3 gives the full variable domain: DTGVSQNPRHKITKRGQNVTFRCDPISEHNRLYWYRQTLGQGPEFLTYFQNEAQLEKSRLLSDRFSAERPKGSFSTLEIQRTEQGDSAMYLCASSPTGSGNTIYFGEGSWLTVV.

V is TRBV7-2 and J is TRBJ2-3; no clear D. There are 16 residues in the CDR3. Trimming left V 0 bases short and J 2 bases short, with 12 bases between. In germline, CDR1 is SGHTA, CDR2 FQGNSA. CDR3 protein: CASSLAGSTVTDTQYF. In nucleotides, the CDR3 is TGTGCCAGCAGCTTAGCGGGCTCGACGGTCACAGATACGCAGTATTTT.

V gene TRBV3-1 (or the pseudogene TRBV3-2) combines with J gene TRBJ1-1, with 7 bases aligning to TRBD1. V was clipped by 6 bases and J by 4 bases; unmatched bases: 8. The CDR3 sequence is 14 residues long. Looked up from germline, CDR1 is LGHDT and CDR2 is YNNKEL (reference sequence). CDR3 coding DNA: TGTGCCAGCAGTATGTTCGACAGGGTCACTGAAGCTTTCTTT. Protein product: CASSMFDRVTEAFF.

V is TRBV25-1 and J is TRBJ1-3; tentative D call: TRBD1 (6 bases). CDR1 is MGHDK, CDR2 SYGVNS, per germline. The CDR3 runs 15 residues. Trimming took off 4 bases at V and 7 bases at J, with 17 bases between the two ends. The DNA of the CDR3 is TGTGCCAGCAGTGGAGGACAGCGCGGGTTCAACACCATATATTTT. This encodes CASSGGQRGFNTIYF.

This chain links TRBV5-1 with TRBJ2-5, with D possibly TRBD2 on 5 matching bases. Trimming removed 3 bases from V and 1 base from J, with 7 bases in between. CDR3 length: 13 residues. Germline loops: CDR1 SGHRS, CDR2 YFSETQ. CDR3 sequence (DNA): TGCGCCAGCAGCTCGGGGTTCCAAGAGACCCAGTACTTC. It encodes CASSSGFQETQYF. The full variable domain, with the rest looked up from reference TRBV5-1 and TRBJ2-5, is KAGVTQTPRYLIKTRGQQVTLSCSPISGHRSVSWYQQTPGQGLQFLFEYFSETQRNKGNFPGRFSGRQFSNSRSEMNVSTLELGDSALYLCASSSGFQETQYFGPGTRLLVL.

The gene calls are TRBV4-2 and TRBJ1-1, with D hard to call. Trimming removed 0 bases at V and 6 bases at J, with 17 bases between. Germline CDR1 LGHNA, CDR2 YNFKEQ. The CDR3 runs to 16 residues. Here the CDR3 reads CASSQDLGGRRSEAFF. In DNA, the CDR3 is TGTGCCAGCAGCCAAGATTTGGGAGGTCGGAGATCTGAAGCTTTCTTT.

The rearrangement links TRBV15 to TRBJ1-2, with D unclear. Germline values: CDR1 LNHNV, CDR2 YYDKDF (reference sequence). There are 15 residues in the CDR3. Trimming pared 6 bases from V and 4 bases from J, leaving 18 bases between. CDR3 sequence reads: CATSTPLVMRYGYTF. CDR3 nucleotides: TGTGCCACCAGTACGCCTCTCGTGATGCGCTATGGCTACACCTTC. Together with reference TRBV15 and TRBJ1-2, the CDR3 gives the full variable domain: DAMVIQNPRYQVTQFGKPVTLSCSQTLNHNVMYWYQQKSSQAPKLLFHYYDKDFNNEADTPDNFQSRRPNTSFCFLDIRSPGLGDTAMYLCATSTPLVMRYGYTFGSGTRLTVV.

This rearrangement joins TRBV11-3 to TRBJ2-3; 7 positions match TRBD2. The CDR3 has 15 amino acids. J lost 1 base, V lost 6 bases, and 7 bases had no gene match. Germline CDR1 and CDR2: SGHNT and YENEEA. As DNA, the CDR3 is TGTGCCAGCAGTCTAGGGAGGGGAGGCACAGATACGCAGTATTTT. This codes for CASSLGRGGTDTQYF. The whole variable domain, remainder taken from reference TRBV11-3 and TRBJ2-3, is EAGVVQSPRYKIIEKKQPVAFWCNPISGHNTLYWYLQNLGQGPELLIRYENEEAVDDSQLPKDRFSAERLKGVDSTLKIQPAELGDSAVYLCASSLGRGGTDTQYFGPGTRLTVL.

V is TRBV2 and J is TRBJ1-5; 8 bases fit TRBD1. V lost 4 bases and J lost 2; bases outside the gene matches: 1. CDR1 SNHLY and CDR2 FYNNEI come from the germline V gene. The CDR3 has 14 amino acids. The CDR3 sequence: CASSVDRGNQPQHF. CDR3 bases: TGTGCCAGCAGTGTGGACAGGGGCAATCAGCCCCAGCATTTT.

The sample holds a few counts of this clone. In DNA form, the CDR3 reads TGTGCCAGCACCTTGGGGAGTTCACCCCTCCACTTT. Its translation is CASTLGSSPLHF. The chain carries TRBV6-5 and TRBJ1-6; D unclear. Germline V gives CDR1 MNHEY, CDR2 SVGAGI. This CDR3 is 12 amino acids long. V lost 7 bases, J lost 9 bases, and 10 bases lay in between.

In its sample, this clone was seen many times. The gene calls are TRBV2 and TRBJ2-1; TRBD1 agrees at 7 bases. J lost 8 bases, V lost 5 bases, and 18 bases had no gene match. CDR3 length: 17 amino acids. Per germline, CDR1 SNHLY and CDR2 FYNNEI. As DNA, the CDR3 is TGTGCCAGCAGTAATATCCTGACAGGGCGCCATGAGGATGAGCAGTTCTTC. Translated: CASSNILTGRHEDEQFF.

The CDR3 region is CASSLGSSGGAPADTQYF. The CDR3 nucleotides are TGCGCCAGCAGCTTGGGGTCTAGCGGGGGGGCCCCCGCAGATACGCAGTATTTT. The chain uses TRBV5-1 and TRBJ2-3, with 12 nucleotides matching TRBD2. Looked up from germline, CDR1 is SGHRS and CDR2 is YFSETQ. The V and J ends lost 0 bases and 4 bases, in that order; junction bases with no gene match: 9. The CDR3 length is 18 residues.

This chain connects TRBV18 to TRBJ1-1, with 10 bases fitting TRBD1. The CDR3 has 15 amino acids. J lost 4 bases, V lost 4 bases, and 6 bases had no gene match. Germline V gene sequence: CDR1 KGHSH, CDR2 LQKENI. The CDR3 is CASSQTGGWGTEAFF. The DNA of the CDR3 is TGTGCCAGCTCACAGACAGGGGGCTGGGGCACTGAAGCTTTCTTT.

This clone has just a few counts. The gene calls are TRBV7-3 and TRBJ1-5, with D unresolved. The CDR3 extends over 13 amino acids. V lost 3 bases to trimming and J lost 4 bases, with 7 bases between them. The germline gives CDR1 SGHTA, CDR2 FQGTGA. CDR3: CASSFGPNQPQHF. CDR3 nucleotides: TGTGCCAGCAGCTTTGGGCCTAATCAGCCCCAGCATTTT.

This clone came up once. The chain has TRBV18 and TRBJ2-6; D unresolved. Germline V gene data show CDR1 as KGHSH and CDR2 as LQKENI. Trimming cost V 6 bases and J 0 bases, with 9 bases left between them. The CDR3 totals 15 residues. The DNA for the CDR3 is TGTGCCAGCTCCCCCGGCGGCTCTGGGGCCAACGTCCTGACTTTC. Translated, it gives CASSPGGSGANVLTF.

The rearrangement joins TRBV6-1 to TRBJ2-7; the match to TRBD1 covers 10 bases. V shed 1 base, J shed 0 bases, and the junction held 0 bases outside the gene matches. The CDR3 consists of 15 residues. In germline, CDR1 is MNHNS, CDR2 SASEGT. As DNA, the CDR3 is TGTGCCAGCAGTGAAGGGACAGGGGGCTCCTACGAGCAGTACTTC. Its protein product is CASSEGTGGSYEQYF.

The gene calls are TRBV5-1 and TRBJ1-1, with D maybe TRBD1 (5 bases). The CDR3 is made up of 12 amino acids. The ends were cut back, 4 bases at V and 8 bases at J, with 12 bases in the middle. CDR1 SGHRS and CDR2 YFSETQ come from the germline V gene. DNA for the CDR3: TGCGCCAGCAGCCCAGGGTTTCAAGAAGCTTTCTTT. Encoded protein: CASSPGFQEAFF.

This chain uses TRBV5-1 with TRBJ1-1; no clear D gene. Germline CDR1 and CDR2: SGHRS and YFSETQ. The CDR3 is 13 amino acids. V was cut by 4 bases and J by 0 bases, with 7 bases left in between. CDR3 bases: TGCGCCAGCAGCCCTACTATGAACACTGAAGCTTTCTTT. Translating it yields CASSPTMNTEAFF.

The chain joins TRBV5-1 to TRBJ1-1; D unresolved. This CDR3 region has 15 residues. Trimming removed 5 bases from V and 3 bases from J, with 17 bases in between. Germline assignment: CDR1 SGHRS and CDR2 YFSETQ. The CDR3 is CASRGVGSLDTEAFF. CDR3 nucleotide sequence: TGCGCCAGCAGGGGTGTCGGCAGCCTAGACACTGAAGCTTTCTTT.

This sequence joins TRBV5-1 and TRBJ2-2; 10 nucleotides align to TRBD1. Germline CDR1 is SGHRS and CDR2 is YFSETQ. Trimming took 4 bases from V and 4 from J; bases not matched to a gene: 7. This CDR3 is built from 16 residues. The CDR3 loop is CASSGGTGAVTGELFF. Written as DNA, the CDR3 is TGCGCCAGCAGCGGGGGGACAGGGGCAGTCACCGGGGAGCTGTTTTTT.

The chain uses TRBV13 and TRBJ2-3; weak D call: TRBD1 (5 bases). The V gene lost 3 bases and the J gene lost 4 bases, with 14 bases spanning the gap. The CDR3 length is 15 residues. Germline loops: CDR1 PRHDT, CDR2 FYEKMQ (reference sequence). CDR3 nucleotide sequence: TGTGCCAGCAGCTTCAGCCAGGGATGGGCAGATACGCAGTATTTT. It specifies CASSFSQGWADTQYF. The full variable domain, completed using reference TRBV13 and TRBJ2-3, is AAGVIQSPRHLIKEKRETATLKCYPIPRHDTVYWYQQGPGQDPQFLISFYEKMQSDKGSIPDRFSAQQFSDYHSELNMSSLELGDSALYFCASSFSQGWADTQYFGPGTRLTVL.